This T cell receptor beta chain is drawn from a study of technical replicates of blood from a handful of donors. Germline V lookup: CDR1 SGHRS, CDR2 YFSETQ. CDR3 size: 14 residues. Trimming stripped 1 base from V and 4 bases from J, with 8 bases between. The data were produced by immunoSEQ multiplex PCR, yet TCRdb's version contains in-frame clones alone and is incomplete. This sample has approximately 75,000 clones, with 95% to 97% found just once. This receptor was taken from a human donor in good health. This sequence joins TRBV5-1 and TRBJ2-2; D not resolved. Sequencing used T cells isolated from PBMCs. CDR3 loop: CASSLTVGTGELFF. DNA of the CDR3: TGCGCCAGCAGCTTGACAGTTGGCACCGGGGAGCTGTTTTTT.